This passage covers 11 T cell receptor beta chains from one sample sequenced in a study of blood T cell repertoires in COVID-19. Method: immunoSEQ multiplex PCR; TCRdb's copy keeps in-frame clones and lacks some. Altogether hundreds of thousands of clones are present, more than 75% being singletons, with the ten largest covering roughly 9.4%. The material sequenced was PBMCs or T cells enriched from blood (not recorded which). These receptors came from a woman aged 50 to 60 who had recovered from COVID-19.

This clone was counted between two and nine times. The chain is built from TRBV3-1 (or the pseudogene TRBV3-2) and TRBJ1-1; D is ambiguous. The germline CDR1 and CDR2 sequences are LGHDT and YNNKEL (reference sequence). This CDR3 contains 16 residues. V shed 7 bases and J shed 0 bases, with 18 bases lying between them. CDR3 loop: CASTAHGSSMNTEAFF. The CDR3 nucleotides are TGTGCCAGCACAGCCCACGGGAGCAGCATGAACACTGAAGCTTTCTTT.

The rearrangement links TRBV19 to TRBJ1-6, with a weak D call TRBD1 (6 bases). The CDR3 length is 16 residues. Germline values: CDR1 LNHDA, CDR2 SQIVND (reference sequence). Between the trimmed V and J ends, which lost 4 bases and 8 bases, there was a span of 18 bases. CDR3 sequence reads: CASSTSQGIGYSPLHF. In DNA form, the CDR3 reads TGTGCCAGTAGTACCTCACAGGGAATTGGCTATTCACCCCTCCACTTT.

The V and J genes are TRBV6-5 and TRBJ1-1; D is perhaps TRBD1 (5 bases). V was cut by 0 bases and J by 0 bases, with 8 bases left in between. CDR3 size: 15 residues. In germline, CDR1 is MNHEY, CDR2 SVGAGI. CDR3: CASSYSRGMNTEAFF. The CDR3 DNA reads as TGTGCCAGCAGTTACTCAAGGGGTATGAACACTGAAGCTTTCTTT.

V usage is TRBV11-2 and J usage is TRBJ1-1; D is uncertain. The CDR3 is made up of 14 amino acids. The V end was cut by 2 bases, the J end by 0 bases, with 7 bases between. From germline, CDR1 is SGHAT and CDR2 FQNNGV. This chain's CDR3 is CASSLLVMNTEAFF. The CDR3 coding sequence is TGTGCCAGCAGCTTACTAGTCATGAACACTGAAGCTTTCTTT.

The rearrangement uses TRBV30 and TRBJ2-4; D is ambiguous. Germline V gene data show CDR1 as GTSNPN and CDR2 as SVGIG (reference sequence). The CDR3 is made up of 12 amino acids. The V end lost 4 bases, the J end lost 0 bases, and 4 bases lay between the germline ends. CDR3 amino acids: CAWTVAKNIQYF. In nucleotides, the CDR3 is TGTGCCTGGACCGTAGCCAAAAACATTCAGTACTTC.

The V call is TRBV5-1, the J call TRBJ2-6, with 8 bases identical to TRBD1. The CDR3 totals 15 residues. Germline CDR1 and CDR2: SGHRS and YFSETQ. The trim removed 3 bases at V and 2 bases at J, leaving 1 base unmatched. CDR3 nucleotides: TGCGCCAGCAGCTCGACAGGGGCTGGGGCCAACGTCCTGACTTTC. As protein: CASSSTGAGANVLTF.

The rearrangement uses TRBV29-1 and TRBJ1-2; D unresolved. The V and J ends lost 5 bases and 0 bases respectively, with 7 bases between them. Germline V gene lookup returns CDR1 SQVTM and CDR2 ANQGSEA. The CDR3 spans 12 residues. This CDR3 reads CSVSRANYGYTF. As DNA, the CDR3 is TGCAGCGTTTCGCGCGCTAACTATGGCTACACCTTC.

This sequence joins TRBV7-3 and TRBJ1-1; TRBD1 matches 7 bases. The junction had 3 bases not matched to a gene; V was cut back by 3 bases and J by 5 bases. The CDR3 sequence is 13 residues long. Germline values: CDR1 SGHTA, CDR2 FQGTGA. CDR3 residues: CASSLTGTTEAFF. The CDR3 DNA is TGTGCCAGCAGCTTGACAGGGACGACTGAAGCTTTCTTT.

CDR3 sequence: CASNGGDRGLNEQFF. CDR3 bases: TGTGCCAGCAACGGAGGGGACAGGGGATTAAATGAGCAGTTCTTC. The chain has TRBV5-4 and TRBJ2-1, with TRBD1 identical over 10 bases. The V and J ends lost 6 bases and 7 bases, in that order; junction bases with no gene match: 10. This CDR3 comprises 15 residues. CDR1 and CDR2 (germline): SGHNT, YYREEE (reference sequence).

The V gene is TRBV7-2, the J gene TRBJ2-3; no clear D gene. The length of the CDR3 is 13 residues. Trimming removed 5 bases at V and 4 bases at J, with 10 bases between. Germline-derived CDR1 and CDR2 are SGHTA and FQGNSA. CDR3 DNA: TGTGCCAGCAGCCCCCGGGTTCCAGATACGCAGTATTTT. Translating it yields CASSPRVPDTQYF. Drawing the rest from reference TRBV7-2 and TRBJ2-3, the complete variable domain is GAGVSQSPSNKVTEKGKDVELRCDPISGHTALYWYRQSLGQGLEFLIYFQGNSAPDKSGLPSDRFSAERTGGSVSTLTIQRTQQEDSAVYLCASSPRVPDTQYFGPGTRLTVL.

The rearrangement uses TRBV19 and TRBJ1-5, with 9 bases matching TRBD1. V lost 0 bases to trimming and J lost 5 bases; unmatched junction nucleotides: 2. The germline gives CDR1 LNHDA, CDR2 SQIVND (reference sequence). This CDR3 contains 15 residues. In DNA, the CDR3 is TGTGCCAGTAGTATAGAAGGGACAGGGCATCAGCCCCAGCATTTT. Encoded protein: CASSIEGTGHQPQHF. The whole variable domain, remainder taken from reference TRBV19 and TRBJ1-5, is DGGITQSPKYLFRKEGQNVTLSCEQNLNHDAMYWYRQDPGQGLRLIYYSQIVNDFQKGDIAEGYSVSREKKESFPLTVTSAQKNPTAFYLCASSIEGTGHQPQHFGDGTRLSIL.